Each of the 9 T cell receptor beta chains below was sequenced from the same sample in a study of molecular identifiers for immune sequencing clone quantification. TCRdb redid the calling of the PCR reads with MiXCR, one entry per CDR3 protein. Among more than 60,000 distinct CDR3 sequences listed, around a sixth were seen once. Sequenced sample: naive CD8+ T cells from blood, with Jurkat cell RNA spiked in. As for subset: FACS-sorted CD8+CD4-CCR7+CD45RA+ naive T cells. All receptors come from a human donor in good health. Some libraries in this study had Jurkat cell RNA spiked in.

This clonotype was recorded many times. The chain combines TRBV14 with TRBJ2-2; possibly TRBD2 for D (6 bases). The CDR3 length is 16 residues. With 3 bases removed from V and 4 bases from J, the gap between germline ends came to 15 bases. The germline V gene encodes CDR1 SGHDN and CDR2 FVKESK. DNA of the CDR3: TGTGCCAGCAGCCAGGGTTGGCGGGACGGCACCGGGGAGCTGTTTTTT. This sequence encodes CASSQGWRDGTGELFF. The entire variable domain, with the rest obtained from reference TRBV14 and TRBJ2-2, is as follows: EAGVTQFPSHSVIEKGQTVTLRCDPISGHDNLYWYRRVMGKEIKFLLHFVKESKQDESGMPNNRFLAERTGGTYSTLKVQPAELEDSGVYFCASSQGWRDGTGELFFGEGSRLTVL.

Note on this clonotype: A single base separates this from a much larger clone, so it may be a read error. The genes are TRBV13 and TRBJ2-7; the D gene is possibly TRBD1 (5 bases). CDR3 length: 13 residues. Germline V gene data show CDR1 as PRHDT and CDR2 as FYEKMQ (reference sequence). Trimming cost V 8 bases and J 3 bases, with 14 bases left between them. CDR3 nucleotides: TGTGCCAGCTGCCGGCGGACATACTACGAGCAGTACTTC. Amino acid sequence: CASCRRTYYEQYF.

This clonotype has at least ten counts. This chain connects TRBV20-1 to TRBJ2-4; possible D gene TRBD1, 5 bases. Trimming left V 2 bases short and J 0 bases short, with 8 bases between. The CDR3 loop spans 14 amino acids. Looked up from germline, CDR1 is DFQATT and CDR2 is SNEGSKA (reference sequence). This CDR3 is CSARQGIAKNIQYF. The CDR3 nucleotides read TGCAGTGCTAGACAGGGAATAGCCAAAAACATTCAGTACTTC.

In this sample, this clonotype turned up a few times. V is TRBV27 and J is TRBJ2-7; tentatively, D is TRBD1 (6 bases). The CDR3 sequence is 14 residues long. Germline-derived CDR1 and CDR2 are MNHEY and SMNVEV (reference sequence). Between the trimmed V and J ends, which lost 2 bases and 5 bases, there was a span of 13 bases. The CDR3 nucleotides are TGTGCCAGCAGTTTACTGGGACAAAGCAACGAGCAGTACTTC. Translating it yields CASSLLGQSNEQYF.

This clonotype was seen a handful of times. The V and J genes are TRBV29-1 and TRBJ2-7; 10 bases map to TRBD2. The germline CDR1 and CDR2 sequences are SQVTM and ANQGSEA. J lost 2 bases, V lost 6 bases, and 7 bases had no gene match. The CDR3 has 14 amino acids. CDR3 bases: TGCAGCGTCTCAGCGGGAGGGCTAGCCTACGAGCAGTACTTC. Its translation: CSVSAGGLAYEQYF.

This clonotype appeared many times. CDR3 region: CASSPLRGAGELFF. DNA for the CDR3: TGCGCCAGCAGCCCCTTAAGGGGGGCCGGGGAGCTGTTTTTT. The rearrangement uses TRBV4-1 and TRBJ2-2; D may match TRBD1 or TRBD2 (6 bases each). The CDR3 spans 14 residues. The V end lost 4 bases, the J end lost 6 bases, and 12 bases lay between the germline ends. The V gene's germline CDR1 is MGHRA and CDR2 YSYEKL.

This clonotype was observed at least ten times. This CDR3 reads CASSFLSSGRRTDTQYF. CDR3 DNA: TGTGCCAGCAGTTTTTTGTCCAGCGGGAGGCGCACAGATACGCAGTATTTT. The J gene is TRBJ2-3, the V gene TRBV27; 9 nucleotides agree with TRBD2. Germline values: CDR1 MNHEY, CDR2 SMNVEV (reference sequence). The V gene end was trimmed by 3 bases and the J gene end by 1 base; junction bases not matched to a gene: 8. There are 17 residues in the CDR3.

This clonotype was seen a few times. The DNA of the CDR3 is TGTGCCAGCAGCCAGACGCACAGATATTTGGACGGCTACACCTTC. It is translated as CASSQTHRYLDGYTF. The rearrangement links TRBV7-9 to TRBJ1-2; D gene uncertain. Germline V gene lookup returns CDR1 SEHNR and CDR2 FQNEAQ (reference sequence). CDR3 size: 15 residues. Trimming took off 5 bases at V and 8 bases at J, with 21 bases between the two ends.

This clonotype occurred a few times. The chain combines TRBV28 with TRBJ1-6; D may be TRBD1 (6 bases). The CDR3 runs 14 residues. V was cut by 6 bases and J by 9 bases, with 15 bases left in between. Germline CDR1 MDHEN, CDR2 SYDVKM. CDR3 sequence (DNA): TGTGCCAGCAGATCAACAGGGAGAGGTTCACCCCTCCACTTT. It specifies CASRSTGRGSPLHF.